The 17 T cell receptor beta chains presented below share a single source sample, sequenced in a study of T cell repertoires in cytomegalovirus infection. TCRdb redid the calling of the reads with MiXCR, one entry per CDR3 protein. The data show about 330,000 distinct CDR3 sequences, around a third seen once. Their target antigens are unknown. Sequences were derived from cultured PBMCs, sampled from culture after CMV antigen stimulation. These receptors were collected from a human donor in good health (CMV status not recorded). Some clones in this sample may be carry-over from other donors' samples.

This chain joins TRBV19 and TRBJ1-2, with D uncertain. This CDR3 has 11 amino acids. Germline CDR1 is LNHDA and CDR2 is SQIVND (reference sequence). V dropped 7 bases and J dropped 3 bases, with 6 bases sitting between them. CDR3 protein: CASTSYYGYTF. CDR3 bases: TGTGCCAGTACGTCTTACTATGGCTACACCTTC. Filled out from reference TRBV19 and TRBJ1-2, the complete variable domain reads DGGITQSPKYLFRKEGQNVTLSCEQNLNHDAMYWYRQDPGQGLRLIYYSQIVNDFQKGDIAEGYSVSREKKESFPLTVTSAQKNPTAFYLCASTSYYGYTFGSGTRLTVV.

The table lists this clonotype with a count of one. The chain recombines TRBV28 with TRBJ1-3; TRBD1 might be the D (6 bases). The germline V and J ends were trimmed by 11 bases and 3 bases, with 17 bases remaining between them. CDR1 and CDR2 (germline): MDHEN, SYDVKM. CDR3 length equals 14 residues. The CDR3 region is CAGTGGFNGNTIYF. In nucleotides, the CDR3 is TGTGCCGGGACGGGGGGCTTTAATGGAAACACCATATATTTT.

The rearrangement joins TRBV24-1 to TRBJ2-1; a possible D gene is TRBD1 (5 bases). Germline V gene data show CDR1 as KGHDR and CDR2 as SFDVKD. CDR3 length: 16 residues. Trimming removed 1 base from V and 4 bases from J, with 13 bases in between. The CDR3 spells CATSDLPRAGYNEQFF. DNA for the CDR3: TGTGCCACCAGTGATTTACCCAGGGCAGGGTACAATGAGCAGTTCTTC.

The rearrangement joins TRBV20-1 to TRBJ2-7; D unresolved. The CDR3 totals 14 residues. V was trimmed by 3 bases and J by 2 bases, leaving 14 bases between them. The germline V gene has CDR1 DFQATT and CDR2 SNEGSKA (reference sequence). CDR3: CSARPQGQTYEQYF. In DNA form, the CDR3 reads TGCAGTGCTAGGCCCCAAGGGCAGACCTACGAGCAGTACTTC.

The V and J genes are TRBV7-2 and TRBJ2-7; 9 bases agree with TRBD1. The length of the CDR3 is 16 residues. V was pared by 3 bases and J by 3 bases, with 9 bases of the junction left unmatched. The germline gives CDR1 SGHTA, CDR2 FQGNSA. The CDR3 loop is CASSFYRGTGYYEQYF. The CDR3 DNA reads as TGTGCCAGCAGCTTCTATCGTGGGACAGGGTACTACGAGCAGTACTTC.

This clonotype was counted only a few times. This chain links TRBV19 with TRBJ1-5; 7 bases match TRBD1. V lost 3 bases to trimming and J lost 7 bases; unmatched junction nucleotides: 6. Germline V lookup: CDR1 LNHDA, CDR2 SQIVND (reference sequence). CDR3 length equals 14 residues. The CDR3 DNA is TGTGCCAGTAGTATGAGGGGGCATGGGCAGCCCCAGCATTTT. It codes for CASSMRGHGQPQHF.

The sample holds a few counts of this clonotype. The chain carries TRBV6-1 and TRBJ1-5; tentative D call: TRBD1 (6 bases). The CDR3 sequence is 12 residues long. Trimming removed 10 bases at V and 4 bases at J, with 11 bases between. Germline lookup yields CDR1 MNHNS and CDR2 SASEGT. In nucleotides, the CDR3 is TGTGCCACGACAGGAGGGAATCAGCCCCAGCATTTT. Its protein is CATTGGNQPQHF.

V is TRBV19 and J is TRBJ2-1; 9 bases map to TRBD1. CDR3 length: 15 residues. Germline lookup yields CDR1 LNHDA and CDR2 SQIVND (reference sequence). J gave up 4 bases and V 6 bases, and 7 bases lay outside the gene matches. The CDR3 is CASSSGTGFYNEQFF. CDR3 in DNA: TGTGCCAGTAGCTCCGGGACAGGGTTTTACAATGAGCAGTTCTTC.

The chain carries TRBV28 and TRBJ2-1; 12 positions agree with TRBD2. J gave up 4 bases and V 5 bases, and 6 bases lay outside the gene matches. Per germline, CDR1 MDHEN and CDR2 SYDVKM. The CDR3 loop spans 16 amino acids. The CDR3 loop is CASSEGLAGKYNEQFF. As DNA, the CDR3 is TGTGCCAGCAGTGAAGGACTAGCGGGAAAATACAATGAGCAGTTCTTC.

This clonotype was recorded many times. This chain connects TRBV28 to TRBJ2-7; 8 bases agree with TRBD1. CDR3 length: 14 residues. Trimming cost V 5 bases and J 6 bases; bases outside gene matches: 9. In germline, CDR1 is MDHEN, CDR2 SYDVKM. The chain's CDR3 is CASSPPRTGREQYF. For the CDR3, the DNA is TGTGCCAGCAGTCCTCCGCGGACAGGGCGCGAGCAGTACTTC. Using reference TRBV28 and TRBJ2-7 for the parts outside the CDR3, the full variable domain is DVKVTQSSRYLVKRTGEKVFLECVQDMDHENMFWYRQDPGLGLRLIYFSYDVKMKEKGDIPEGYSVSREKKERFSLILESASTNQTSMYLCASSPPRTGREQYFGPGTRLTVT.

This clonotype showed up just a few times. This CDR3 is CASSLRPTSGRAGETQYF. DNA of the CDR3: TGTGCCAGCAGCTTACGCCCAACTAGCGGGAGGGCCGGAGAGACCCAGTACTTC. The chain joins TRBV7-2 to TRBJ2-5, with 13 bases matching TRBD2. The CDR3 is 18 amino acids. Trimming removed 2 bases from V and 4 bases from J; junction bases left unmatched: 10. Germline CDR1 SGHTA, CDR2 FQGNSA. Full variable domain (rest looked up from reference TRBV7-2 and TRBJ2-5): GAGVSQSPSNKVTEKGKDVELRCDPISGHTALYWYRQSLGQGLEFLIYFQGNSAPDKSGLPSDRFSAERTGGSVSTLTIQRTQQEDSAVYLCASSLRPTSGRAGETQYFGPGTRLLVL.

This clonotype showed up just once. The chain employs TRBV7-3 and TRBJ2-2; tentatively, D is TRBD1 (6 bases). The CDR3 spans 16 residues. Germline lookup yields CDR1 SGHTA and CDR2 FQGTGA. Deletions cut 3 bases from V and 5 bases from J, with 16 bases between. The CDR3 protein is CASSFPGLGGTGELFF. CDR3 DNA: TGTGCCAGCAGCTTTCCAGGTCTAGGGGGAACCGGGGAGCTGTTTTTT.

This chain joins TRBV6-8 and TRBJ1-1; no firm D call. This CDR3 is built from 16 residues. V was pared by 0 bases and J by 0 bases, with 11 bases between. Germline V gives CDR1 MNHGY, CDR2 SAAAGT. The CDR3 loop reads CASSYSRTELNTEAFF. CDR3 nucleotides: TGTGCCAGCAGTTACTCAAGGACGGAGCTGAACACTGAAGCTTTCTTT.

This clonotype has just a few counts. CDR3 DNA sequence: TGTGCCACCAGTGATGGCAAACTAGGCCCGTTATACAATGAGCAGTTCTTC. Protein sequence: CATSDGKLGPLYNEQFF. This chain links TRBV24-1 with TRBJ2-1; weak D call: TRBD2 (5 bases). The CDR3 totals 17 residues. CDR1 and CDR2 (germline): KGHDR, SFDVKD. Trimming took off 3 bases at V and 4 bases at J, with 18 bases between the two ends.

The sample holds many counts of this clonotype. The CDR3 DNA reads TGCGCCAGCAGGCTCGGGTCCAGTAATGAAAAACTGTTTTTT. This encodes CASRLGSSNEKLFF. The chain carries TRBV5-1 and TRBJ1-4, with D hard to call. This CDR3 has 14 residues. The V and J ends lost 5 bases and 4 bases respectively, with 12 bases between them. CDR1 is SGHRS, CDR2 YFSETQ, per germline.

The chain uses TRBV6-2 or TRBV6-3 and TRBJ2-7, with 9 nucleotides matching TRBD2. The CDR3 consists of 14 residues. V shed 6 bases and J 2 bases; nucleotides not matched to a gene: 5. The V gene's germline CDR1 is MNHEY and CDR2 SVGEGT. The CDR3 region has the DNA TGTGCCAGCAGGAGGACTAGCGCTACCTACGAGCAGTACTTC. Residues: CASRRTSATYEQYF.

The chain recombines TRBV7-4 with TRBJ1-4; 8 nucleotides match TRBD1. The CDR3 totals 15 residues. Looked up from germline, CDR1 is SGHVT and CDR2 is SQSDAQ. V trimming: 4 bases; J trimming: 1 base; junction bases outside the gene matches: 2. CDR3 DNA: TGTGCCAGCAGCTCTGGGACAGGAACTAATGAAAAACTGTTTTTT. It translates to CASSSGTGTNEKLFF.